This paragraph covers one T cell receptor beta chain sequence. The target of this receptor is not known. Base qualities are not provided; no much larger clone lies one nucleotide away. TCRbeta CDR3 regions were amplified from genomic DNA by means of the immunoSEQ Assay, a bias-controlled multiplex PCR. The study's processing was this. The number of nucleated cells in each sample was estimated from the amplification of reference gene primers within the assay. To quantify the absolute abundance of each unique TCRbeta CDR3 rearrangement, sequence reads were collapsed and filtered. Productive Simpson clonality was computed per sample as the square root of Simpson's diversity index over productive rearrangements. In its TCRdb copy, this immuneACCESS table keeps in-frame sequences only and misses some clones. Where compared with another copy, unresolved V genes explain less than half of these, and the others have no known cause. V and J calls and clone size come straight from that table; D and trimming were deduced from the DNA. The sample records around 130,000 clones, approximately 80% of which are singletons. Of the sample, 8% to 10% falls within the top ten clones.

The sample belongs to a study of blood T cell repertoires in COVID-19 (TCRdb year 2020). Study-level background: Samples covering the acute and convalescent phases of COVID-19 were provided by collaborators in the United States, Italy and Spain. The prospective study material was composed of cDNA or gDNA derived from T cells, B-cell-depleted T cells, or PBMCs. Deeply sampled blood TCRbeta repertoires from subjects exposed to, actively infected with, or recovered from COVID-19 were included in the dataset. The repertoires were released in a freely available public database intended as a resource for research on the immune response to SARS-CoV-2. The samples were drawn from the first 160 participants of the ongoing ImmuneRACE study and from 950 to 1,500 subjects provided by 6 global collaborators. A de-identified subject ID, COVID-19 status, age in years and sex were almost always included in the sample metadata. Where available, HLA class I and class II types were obtained from metadata supplied by the sample provider rather than from assay-based typing. Overall results and qualifications from the work: Clinical and demographic metadata were provided uncurated, with the amount varying by source and participant.

Collaborating institutions collected whole blood in K2EDTA tubes following their own protocols. For TCRbeta analysis, collaborator samples were shipped as frozen whole blood, as isolated PBMCs, or as DNA extracted from either sample type. The germline V and J ends show losses of 1 base and 7 bases respectively, and no gene match explains 6 bases of the junction. For CDR1 and CDR2, the germline V gene lists LGHNA and YNFKEQ. The CDR3 numbers 15 residues from cysteine through phenylalanine. Kept here is only the CDR3 DNA, which spans 45 bases and is read in frame from base 1. The material sequenced was peripheral blood. Here the chain combines TRBV4-2 and TRBJ2-7, and 11 bases in between align with TRBD2. This receptor was identified in a man between 40 and 49 years old with active or convalescent COVID-19. The CDR3 amino acid sequence is: CASSQVAGGSEEQYF. The DNA sequence is as follows: TGTGCCAGCAGCCAAGTAGCGGGGGGGTCAGAAGAGCAGTACTTC.